This T cell receptor beta chain derives from a study of blood T cell repertoires in COVID-19. For the study at large: Italy, Spain and the United States were the sources of the convalescent and acute COVID-19 samples. From T cells, B-cell-depleted T cells, or PBMCs came the material, which was cDNA or gDNA.

The Seattle patients, enrolled during active infection, were followed longitudinally. V dropped 0 bases and J dropped 0; count of bases not matched to a gene: 8. CDR3 size: 19 residues. Germline CDR1 is SGHTA and CDR2 is FQGNSA. Profiled with immunoSEQ multiplex PCR; TCRdb holds only in-frame clones, not every one. This table holds 250,000 to 350,000 clones, roughly 90% found once. The sequencing sample was made of peripheral blood. The chain couples TRBV7-2 to TRBJ2-6, with 7 positions matching TRBD1. The origin of this receptor is a woman aged 30 to 39 with COVID-19, enrolled during active disease. The CDR3 reads CASSLAGQFASSGANVLTF. The CDR3 bases are TGTGCCAGCAGCTTAGCGGGACAGTTTGCTAGCTCTGGGGCCAACGTCCTGACTTTC.